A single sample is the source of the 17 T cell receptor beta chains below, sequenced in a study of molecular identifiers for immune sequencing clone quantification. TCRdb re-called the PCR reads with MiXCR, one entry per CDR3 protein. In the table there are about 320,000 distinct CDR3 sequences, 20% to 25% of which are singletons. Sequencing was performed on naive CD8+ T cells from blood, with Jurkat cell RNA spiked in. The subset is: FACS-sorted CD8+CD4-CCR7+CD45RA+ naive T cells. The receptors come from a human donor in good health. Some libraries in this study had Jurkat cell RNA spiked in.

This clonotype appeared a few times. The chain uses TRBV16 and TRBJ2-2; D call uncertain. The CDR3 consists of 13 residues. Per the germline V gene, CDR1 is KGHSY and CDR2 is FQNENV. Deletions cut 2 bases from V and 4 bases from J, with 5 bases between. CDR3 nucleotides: TGTGCCAGCAGCCAAACCCTCACCGGGGAGCTGTTTTTT. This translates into CASSQTLTGELFF.

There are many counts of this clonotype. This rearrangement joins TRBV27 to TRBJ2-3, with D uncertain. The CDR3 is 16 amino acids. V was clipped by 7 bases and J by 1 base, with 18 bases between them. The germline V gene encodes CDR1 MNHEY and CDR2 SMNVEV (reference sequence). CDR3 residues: CASNHWTLGGTDTQYF. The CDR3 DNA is TGTGCCAGCAACCATTGGACCCTTGGAGGCACAGATACGCAGTATTTT.

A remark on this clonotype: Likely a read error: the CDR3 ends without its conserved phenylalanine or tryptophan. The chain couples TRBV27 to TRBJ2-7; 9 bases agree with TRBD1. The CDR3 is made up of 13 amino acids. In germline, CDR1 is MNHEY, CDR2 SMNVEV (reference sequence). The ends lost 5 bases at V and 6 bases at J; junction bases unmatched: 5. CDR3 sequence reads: CASSGADRGEQYL. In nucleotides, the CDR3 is TGTGCCAGCAGTGGGGCGGACAGGGGCGAGCAGTACCTC.

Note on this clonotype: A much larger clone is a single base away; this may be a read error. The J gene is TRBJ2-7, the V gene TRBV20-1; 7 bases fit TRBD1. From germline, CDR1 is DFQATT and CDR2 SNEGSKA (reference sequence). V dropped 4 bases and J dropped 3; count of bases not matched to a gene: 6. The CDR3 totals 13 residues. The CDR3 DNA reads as TGCAGTGCTAAGGGGGCTACTTTCTACGAGCAGTACTTC. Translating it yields CSAKGATFYEQYF.

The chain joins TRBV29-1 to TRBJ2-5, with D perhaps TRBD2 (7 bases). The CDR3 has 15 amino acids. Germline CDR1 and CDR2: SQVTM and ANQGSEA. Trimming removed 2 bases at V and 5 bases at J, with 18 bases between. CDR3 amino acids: CSVEREGHQGETQYF. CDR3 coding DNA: TGCAGCGTTGAAAGGGAGGGACACCAAGGGGAGACCCAGTACTTC.

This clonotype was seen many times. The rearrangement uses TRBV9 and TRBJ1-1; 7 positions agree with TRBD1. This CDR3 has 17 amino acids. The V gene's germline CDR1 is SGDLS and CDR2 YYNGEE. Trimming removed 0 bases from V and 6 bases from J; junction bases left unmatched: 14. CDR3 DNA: TGTGCCAGCAGCGTAGGGGAGAGAGACAGGGTATTTTCTGAAGCTTTCTTT. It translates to CASSVGERDRVFSEAFF.

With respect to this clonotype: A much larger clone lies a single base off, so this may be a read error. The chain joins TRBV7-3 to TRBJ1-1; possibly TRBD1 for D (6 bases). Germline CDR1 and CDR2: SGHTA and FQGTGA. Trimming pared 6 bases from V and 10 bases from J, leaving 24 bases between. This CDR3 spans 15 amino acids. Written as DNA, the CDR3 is TGTGCCAGCAGTCATCCCCGACAGGCCGAAATTGGAGCTTTCTTT. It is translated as CASSHPRQAEIGAFF.

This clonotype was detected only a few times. The CDR3 nucleotides read TGCGCCAGCAGCCAAGTCCGGGGGGCCTACAATGAGCAGTTCTTC. Translated, it gives CASSQVRGAYNEQFF. The chain has TRBV4-3 and TRBJ2-1; the match to TRBD2 covers 7 bases. The V segment lost 1 base and the J segment 2 bases; nucleotides outside the gene matches: 2. Per the germline V gene, CDR1 is LGHNA and CDR2 is YSLEER. The CDR3 loop spans 15 amino acids.

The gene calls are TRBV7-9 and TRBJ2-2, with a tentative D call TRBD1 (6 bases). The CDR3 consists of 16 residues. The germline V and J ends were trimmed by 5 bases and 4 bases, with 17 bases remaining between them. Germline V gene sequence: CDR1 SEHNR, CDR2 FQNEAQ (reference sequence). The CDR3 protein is CASSPWTAESTGELFF. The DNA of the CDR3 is TGTGCCAGCAGCCCCTGGACAGCAGAATCCACCGGGGAGCTGTTTTTT.

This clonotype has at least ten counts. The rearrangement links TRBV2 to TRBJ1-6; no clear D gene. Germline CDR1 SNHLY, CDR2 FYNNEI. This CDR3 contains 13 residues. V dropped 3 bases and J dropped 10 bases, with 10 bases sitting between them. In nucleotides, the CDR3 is TGTGCCAGCAGTGACGGCGGAGGGTCACCCCTCCACTTT. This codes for CASSDGGGSPLHF.

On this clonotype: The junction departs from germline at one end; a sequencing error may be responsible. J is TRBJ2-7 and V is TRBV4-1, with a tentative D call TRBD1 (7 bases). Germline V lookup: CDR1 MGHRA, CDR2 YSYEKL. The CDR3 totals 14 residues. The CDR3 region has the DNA TGCGCCGGCAGCCCGGCAGGGGGGAGCTACGAGCAGTACTTC. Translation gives CAGSPAGGSYEQYF.

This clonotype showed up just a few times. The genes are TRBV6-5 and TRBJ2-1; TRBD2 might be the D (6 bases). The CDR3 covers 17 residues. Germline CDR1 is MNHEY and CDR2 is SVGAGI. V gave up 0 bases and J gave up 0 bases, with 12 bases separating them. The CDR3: CASSYSARGSSYNEQFF. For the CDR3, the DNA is TGTGCCAGCAGTTACTCTGCGCGGGGTAGCTCCTACAATGAGCAGTTCTTC.

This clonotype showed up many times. CDR3 residues: CASSLDTGPAPSYEQYF. In DNA, the CDR3 is TGTGCCAGCAGCTTAGACACCGGCCCGGCCCCCTCCTACGAGCAGTACTTC. J is TRBJ2-7 and V is TRBV7-2; the D is unclear. The CDR3 is 17 amino acids. The ends were cut back, 1 base at V and 0 bases at J, with 16 bases in the middle. CDR1 and CDR2 (germline): SGHTA, FQGNSA.

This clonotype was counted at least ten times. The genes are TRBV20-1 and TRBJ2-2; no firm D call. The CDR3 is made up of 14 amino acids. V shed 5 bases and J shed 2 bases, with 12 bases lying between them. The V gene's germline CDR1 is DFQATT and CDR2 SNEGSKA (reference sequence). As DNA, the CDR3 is TGCAGTGCTTTTGACTGGTTAAACACCGGGGAGCTGTTTTTT. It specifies CSAFDWLNTGELFF.

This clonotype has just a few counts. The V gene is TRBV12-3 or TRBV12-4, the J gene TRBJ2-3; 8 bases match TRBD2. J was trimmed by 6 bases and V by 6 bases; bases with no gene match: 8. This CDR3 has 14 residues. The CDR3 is CASSPTSGWDTQYF. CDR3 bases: TGTGCCAGCAGCCCCACTAGCGGCTGGGATACGCAGTATTTT.

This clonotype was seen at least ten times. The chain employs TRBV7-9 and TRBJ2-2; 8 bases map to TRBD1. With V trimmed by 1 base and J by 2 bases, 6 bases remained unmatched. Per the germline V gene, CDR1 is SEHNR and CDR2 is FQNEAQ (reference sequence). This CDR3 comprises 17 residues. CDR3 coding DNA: TGTGCCAGCAGCTTAGTCCCGCCAGGGGGCAACACCGGGGAGCTGTTTTTT. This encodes CASSLVPPGGNTGELFF. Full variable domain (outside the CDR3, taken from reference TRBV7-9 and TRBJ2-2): DTGVSQNPRHKITKRGQNVTFRCDPISEHNRLYWYRQTLGQGPEFLTYFQNEAQLEKSRLLSDRFSAERPKGSFSTLEIQRTEQGDSAMYLCASSLVPPGGNTGELFFGEGSRLTVL.

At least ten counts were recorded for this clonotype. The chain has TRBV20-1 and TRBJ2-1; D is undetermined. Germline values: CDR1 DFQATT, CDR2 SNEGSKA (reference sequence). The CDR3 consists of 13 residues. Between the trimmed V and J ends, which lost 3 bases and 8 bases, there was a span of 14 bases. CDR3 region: CSASLTSPHEQFF. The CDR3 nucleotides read TGCAGTGCTAGCCTGACTTCCCCCCATGAGCAGTTCTTC.